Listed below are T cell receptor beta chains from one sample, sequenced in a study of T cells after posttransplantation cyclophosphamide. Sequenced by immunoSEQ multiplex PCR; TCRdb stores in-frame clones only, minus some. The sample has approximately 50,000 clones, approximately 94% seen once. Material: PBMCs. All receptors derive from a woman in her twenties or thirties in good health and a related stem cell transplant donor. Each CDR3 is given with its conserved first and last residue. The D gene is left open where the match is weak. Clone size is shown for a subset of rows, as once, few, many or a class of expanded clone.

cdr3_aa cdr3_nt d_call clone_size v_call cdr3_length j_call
CASSEPLSSGNTIYF TGTGCCAGCAGTGAGCCCCTTAGCTCTGGAAACACCATATATTTT NA NA TRBV6-1 15 TRBJ1-3
CASRKQGSSTEAFF TGTGCCAGCAGGAAACAGGGCTCGAGCACTGAAGCTTTCTTT NA once TRBV6-5 14 TRBJ1-1
CASSQGQRSNQPQHF TGCGCCAGCAGCCAAGGTCAGCGGAGCAATCAGCCCCAGCATTTT NA NA TRBV4-1 15 TRBJ1-5
CASRPGTAYYEQYF TGTGCCAGCAGGCCCGGGACAGCATACTACGAGCAGTACTTC TRBD1 NA TRBV7-2 14 TRBJ2-7
CASSLGNRGFSEKLFF TGTGCCAGCAGCTTAGGGAACAGGGGTTTCAGTGAAAAACTGTTTTTT TRBD1 once TRBV11-2 16 TRBJ1-4
CASTGGLAGITGELFF TGTGCCAGCACTGGGGGCCTAGCGGGGATCACCGGGGAGCTGTTTTTT TRBD2 NA TRBV2 16 TRBJ2-2
CASSYRRDSYTDTQYF TGTGCCAGCAGTTACCGCCGGGACAGTTACACAGATACGCAGTATTTT TRBD1 once TRBV6-6 16 TRBJ2-3
CASSPGGTYNEQFF TGTGCCAGCAGCCCCGGGGGGACCTACAATGAGCAGTTCTTC TRBD2 NA TRBV7-3 14 TRBJ2-1
CASSVAGMSNQPQHF TGTGCCAGCAGCGTAGCAGGGATGAGCAATCAGCCCCAGCATTTT NA NA TRBV9 15 TRBJ1-5
CASSQQQGANSPLHF TGCGCCAGCAGCCAACAACAGGGTGCGAATTCACCCCTCCACTTT NA NA TRBV4-3 15 TRBJ1-6
CASSLVEQGNIQYF TGTGCCAGCAGCTTAGTGGAACAGGGGAACATTCAGTACTTC TRBD1 NA TRBV11-1 14 TRBJ2-4
CASSVGRGLDEQYF TGTGCCAGTAGTGTCGGCAGGGGGCTCGACGAGCAGTACTTC TRBD1 NA TRBV19 14 TRBJ2-7
CASSPDRNNEQFF TGTGCCAGCAGCCCGGACAGAAACAATGAGCAGTTCTTC NA NA TRBV7-8 13 TRBJ2-1
CASSEELSTQYF TGTGCCAGCAGTGAAGAGCTCTCGACCCAGTACTTC NA NA TRBV2 12 TRBJ2-5
CASSFRTGAAEAFF TGTGCCAGCAGCTTCAGGACAGGGGCCGCTGAAGCTTTCTTT TRBD1 NA TRBV5-4 14 TRBJ1-1
CSARDPPGAFF TGCAGTGCTAGAGATCCCCCGGGGGCTTTCTTT NA NA TRBV20-1 11 TRBJ1-1
CASSVDIGSGRADTQYF TGTGCCAGCAGCGTAGATATAGGGAGCGGGCGTGCGGATACGCAGTATTTT NA NA TRBV9 17 TRBJ2-3
CASSLTRDRWTGTNEKLFF TGTGCCAGCAGCTTAACTCGGGACCGGTGGACAGGGACTAATGAAAAACTGTTTTTT TRBD1 medium-sized TRBV7-3 19 TRBJ1-4
CASRLGESGGYTF TGTGCCAGCAGACTCGGGGAGTCGGGTGGCTACACCTTC NA NA TRBV7-9 13 TRBJ1-2
CASSHRGLGADTQYF TGTGCCAGCAGCCACAGGGGGCTGGGGGCAGATACGCAGTATTTT TRBD1 NA TRBV13 15 TRBJ2-3
CASSPGQGESSNYGYTF TGTGCCAGCAGTCCCGGGCAGGGGGAATCCTCTAACTATGGCTACACCTTC TRBD1 NA TRBV27 17 TRBJ1-2
CAISGTSQETQYF TGTGCCATCAGCGGGACTTCGCAAGAGACCCAGTACTTC NA NA TRBV10-3 13 TRBJ2-5
CASTFPHRGMETQYF TGTGCCAGCACCTTCCCTCACAGGGGGATGGAGACCCAGTACTTC TRBD1 NA TRBV27 15 TRBJ2-5
CASSLSGAADTQYF TGTGCCAGCAGCTTAAGTGGGGCAGCAGATACGCAGTATTTT NA once TRBV7-9 14 TRBJ2-3
CASSLSEGSGTDTQYF TGTGCCAGCAGCTTATCGGAGGGCTCGGGCACAGATACGCAGTATTTT NA NA TRBV7-6 16 TRBJ2-3
CASSSDIPYGYTF TGTGCCAGTAGCTCGGACATCCCCTATGGCTACACCTTC NA few TRBV19 13 TRBJ1-2
CASSQATGPWGNTEAFF TGCGCCAGCAGCCAAGCGACAGGGCCCTGGGGGAACACTGAAGCTTTCTTT TRBD1 NA TRBV4-1 17 TRBJ1-1
CASSPSGGYNEQFF TGTGCCAGCTCACCATCGGGAGGCTACAATGAGCAGTTCTTC TRBD2 few TRBV18 14 TRBJ2-1
CASSLQGAYGYTF TGCGCCAGCAGCTTACAGGGTGCCTATGGCTACACCTTC NA NA TRBV5-1 13 TRBJ1-2
CASTDSSNQPQHF TGCGCCAGCACCGACAGTAGCAATCAGCCCCAGCATTTT NA NA TRBV10-2 13 TRBJ1-5
CATRLAGGSEQYF TGTGCCACCAGACTAGCGGGGGGCAGCGAGCAGTACTTC TRBD2 NA TRBV18 13 TRBJ2-7
CASSLEQGSGYTF TGCGCCAGCAGCTTGGAACAGGGGAGTGGCTACACCTTC TRBD1 NA TRBV5-1 13 TRBJ1-2
CASSLTSTPTYNEQFF TGTGCCAGCAGCTTGACGTCGACTCCCACCTACAATGAGCAGTTCTTC NA NA TRBV5-5 16 TRBJ2-1
CASSLYQGFEQYF TGTGCCAGCAGTTTGTACCAGGGTTTCGAGCAGTACTTC NA NA TRBV27 13 TRBJ2-7
CASSVVRGFGNTIYF TGTGCCAGCAGTGTGGTTCGGGGTTTTGGAAACACCATATATTTT NA once TRBV2 15 TRBJ1-3
CASSFPGQGMADTQYF TGTGCCAGCAGCTTCCCGGGACAGGGTATGGCAGATACGCAGTATTTT TRBD1 once TRBV7-2 16 TRBJ2-3
CASSLEWGNNEQFF TGTGCCAGCAGCTTAGAGTGGGGCAACAATGAGCAGTTCTTC NA NA TRBV13 14 TRBJ2-1
CASSQEGNNEQFF TGTGCCAGCAGCCAGGAGGGGAACAATGAGCAGTTCTTC NA NA TRBV7-9 13 TRBJ2-1
CAISAHYEQYF TGTGCCATCAGTGCCCACTACGAGCAGTACTTC NA NA TRBV10-3 11 TRBJ2-7
CASSLGGPYFNEQFF TGTGCCAGCAGCTTAGGGGGGCCTTACTTCAATGAGCAGTTCTTC NA NA TRBV7-2 15 TRBJ2-1
CSGGQPPYEQYF TGCAGCGGGGGACAGCCCCCCTACGAGCAGTACTTC TRBD1 NA TRBV29-1 12 TRBJ2-7
CAISEFGRGTTNYGYTF TGTGCCATCAGTGAGTTTGGCAGGGGCACAACTAACTATGGCTACACCTTC NA NA TRBV10-3 17 TRBJ1-2
CASSGRDTTYEQYF TGTGCCAGCAGCGGGAGGGACACTACCTACGAGCAGTACTTC NA NA TRBV11-2 14 TRBJ2-7
CASGQPANYGYTF TGTGCCAGCGGACAACCGGCCAACTATGGCTACACCTTC NA once TRBV7-9 13 TRBJ1-2
CASTTLGQPGTDTQYF TGTGCCAGCACCACCCTCGGACAGCCGGGCACAGATACGCAGTATTTT NA once TRBV5-6 16 TRBJ2-3
CASSSGQGGSPLHF TGTGCCAGCAGCTCGGGACAGGGTGGATCACCCCTCCACTTT TRBD1 few TRBV7-2 14 TRBJ1-6
CASSFSDRVYEQYF TGTGCCAGCAGCTTCTCTGACAGGGTCTACGAGCAGTACTTC TRBD1 NA TRBV5-4 14 TRBJ2-7
CASSLDRGSNSPLHF TGTGCCAGCAGCCTAGATCGGGGTAGTAATTCACCCCTCCACTTT NA few TRBV7-6 15 TRBJ1-6
CASSSQGYEQYF TGTGCCAGCAGCTCTCAGGGATACGAGCAGTACTTC NA NA TRBV11-2 12 TRBJ2-7
CASSLTGGYEQYF TGTGCCAGCAGCTTGACAGGGGGCTACGAGCAGTACTTC TRBD1 NA TRBV5-6 13 TRBJ2-7
CASSFQLNTEAFF TGTGCCAGCAGTTTTCAGTTGAACACTGAAGCTTTCTTT NA NA TRBV27 13 TRBJ1-1
CASSLGLTEAFF TGTGCCAGCAGCTTGGGACTTACTGAAGCTTTCTTT NA NA TRBV5-8 12 TRBJ1-1
CASSDLPLGRGTQYF TGTGCCAGCAGCGATCTTCCGCTAGGCCGGGGGACCCAGTACTTC NA NA TRBV28 15 TRBJ2-5
CASSFSEGRTEAFF TGTGCCAGCAGCTTCAGCGAGGGGAGGACTGAAGCTTTCTTT NA NA TRBV11-1 14 TRBJ1-1